These 5 T cell receptor beta chains were all obtained from the same sample, sequenced in a study of blood T cell repertoires in COVID-19. Produced via immunoSEQ multiplex PCR; TCRdb's table is partial and in-frame only. The table lists approximately 280,000 clones, around 85% of them singletons, with approximately 5.1% in the top ten. The sequencing sample was made of peripheral blood. The receptors were sampled from a man aged 45-65 years with active or convalescent COVID-19.

This clone was seen a handful of times. The DNA of the CDR3 is TGTGCCAGCAGCGGCGGACAGGGCACTGAAGCTTTCTTT. As protein: CASSGGQGTEAFF. The chain joins TRBV12-3 or TRBV12-4 to TRBJ1-1; 8 bases are shared with TRBD1. With V trimmed by 6 bases and J by 4 bases, 4 bases remained unmatched. There are 13 residues in the CDR3.

V and J are TRBV28 and TRBJ1-5; 10 bases are a match to TRBD1. J was trimmed by 5 bases and V by 5 bases; bases with no gene match: 6. Germline loops: CDR1 MDHEN, CDR2 SYDVKM. The CDR3 is 15 residues long. CDR3: CASSLDRGKDQPQHF. CDR3 nucleotides: TGTGCCAGCAGTCTGGACAGGGGGAAGGATCAGCCCCAGCATTTT.

The V call is TRBV5-4, the J call TRBJ2-7, with 8 positions matching TRBD2. CDR1 is SGHNT and CDR2 is YYREEE in the germline V gene (reference sequence). Trimming at V came to 4 bases and at J to 7 bases, leaving 13 bases not matched to a gene. This CDR3 has 15 amino acids. For the CDR3, the DNA is TGTGCCAGCAGCCTAGGACTAGCCCTGACTCGGGAGCAGTACTTC. This codes for CASSLGLALTREQYF. The full variable domain, rest sourced from reference TRBV5-4 and TRBJ2-7, is ETGVTQSPTHLIKTRGQQVTLRCSSQSGHNTVSWYQQALGQGPQFIFQYYREEENGRGNFPPRFSGLQFPNYSSELNVNALELDDSALYLCASSLGLALTREQYFGPGTRLTVT.

The chain is built from TRBV19 and TRBJ2-7, with 10 bases fitting TRBD1. The V gene's germline CDR1 is LNHDA and CDR2 SQIVND (reference sequence). This CDR3 contains 15 residues. The junction had 8 bases not matched to a gene; V was cut back by 6 bases and J by 3 bases. The CDR3 DNA follows: TGTGCCAGTAGCCTCCGGGGACAGGGGATCTACGAGCAGTACTTC. This sequence encodes CASSLRGQGIYEQYF.

This chain uses TRBV21-1 with TRBJ2-4; the D call of TRBD1 is as the table states it, not checked on the DNA. TRBV21-1 is a recognized pseudogene. The CDR3 contains 17 residues. CDR3 bases: TGTGCCAGCAGCCAAGACAGGGGGCAGACGGGCAAAAACATTCAGTACTTC. The encoded protein is CASSQDRGQTGKNIQYF.